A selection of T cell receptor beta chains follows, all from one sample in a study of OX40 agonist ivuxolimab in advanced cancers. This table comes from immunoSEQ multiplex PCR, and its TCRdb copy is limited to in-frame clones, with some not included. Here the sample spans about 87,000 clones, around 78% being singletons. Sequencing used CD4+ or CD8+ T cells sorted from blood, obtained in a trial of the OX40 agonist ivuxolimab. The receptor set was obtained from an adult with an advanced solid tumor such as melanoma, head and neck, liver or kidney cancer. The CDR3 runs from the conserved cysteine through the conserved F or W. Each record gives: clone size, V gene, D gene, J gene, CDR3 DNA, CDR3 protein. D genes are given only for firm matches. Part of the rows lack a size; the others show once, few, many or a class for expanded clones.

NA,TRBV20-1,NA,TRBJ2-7,TGCAGTGCCCGTACCAGGGGCGAGCAGTACTTC,CSARTRGEQYF
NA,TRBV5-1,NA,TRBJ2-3,TGCGCCAGCAGCCGAATGGGGGTAGGCACAGATACGCAGTATTTT,CASSRMGVGTDTQYF
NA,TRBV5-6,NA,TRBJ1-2,TGTGCCAGCAGCTTGGAGCCGATATGGGAGAAATGGTATGGCTACACCTTC,CASSLEPIWEKWYGYTF
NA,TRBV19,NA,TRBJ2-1,TGTGCCAGTAGTATATCGGTGGAGGGGGTCCATGAGCAGTTCTTC,CASSISVEGVHEQFF
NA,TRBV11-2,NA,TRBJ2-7,TGTGCCAGCAGCTTAATTAAGTATCCGGACATAGACTACGAGCAGTACTTC,CASSLIKYPDIDYEQYF
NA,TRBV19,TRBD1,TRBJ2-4,TGTGCCACTTCGCCCAGACAGGGAAAAGGTAACATTCAGTACTTC,CATSPRQGKGNIQYF
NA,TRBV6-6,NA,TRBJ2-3,TGTGCCAGCAGTGTACCCAGATCCCCGACAGATACGCAGTATTTT,CASSVPRSPTDTQYF
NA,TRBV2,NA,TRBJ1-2,TGTGCCAGCAGTGAAGCCCGAACGGGAATCTATGGCTACACCTTC,CASSEARTGIYGYTF
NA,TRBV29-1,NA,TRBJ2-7,TGCAGCGTCAAAAAAGACGGCTACGAGCAGTACTTC,CSVKKDGYEQYF
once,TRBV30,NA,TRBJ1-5,TGTGCCTGGAGTGATTCGGCAGGGGAGGTGGGGCCCCAGCATTTT,CAWSDSAGEVGPQHF
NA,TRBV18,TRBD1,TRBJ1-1,TGTGCCAGCTCCGGAGGACAGGGGAACACTGAAGCTTTCTTT,CASSGGQGNTEAFF
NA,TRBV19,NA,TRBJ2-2,TGTGCCAGTAGGCCCGGAGGGGGGTATGCGAACACCGGGGAGCTGTTTTTT,CASRPGGGYANTGELFF
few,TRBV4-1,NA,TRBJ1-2,TGCGCCAGCAGCAACCCGGGACAAACGCCTGGCTACACCTTC,CASSNPGQTPGYTF
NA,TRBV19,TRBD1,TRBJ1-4,TGTGCCAGTAGTATGAGCGGCAGGGGGACTAATGAAAAACTGTTTTTT,CASSMSGRGTNEKLFF
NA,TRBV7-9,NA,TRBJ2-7,TGTGCCAGCCAAGGGAGCTACGAGCAGTACTTC,CASQGSYEQYF
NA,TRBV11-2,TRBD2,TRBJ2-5,TGTGCCAGCACAAGGTCTAGCGGGGGTGCGGAGACCCAGTACTTC,CASTRSSGGAETQYF
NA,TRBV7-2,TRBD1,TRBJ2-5,TGTGCCAGCAGTTGGGACAGACCTACGGGGACCCAGTACTTC,CASSWDRPTGTQYF
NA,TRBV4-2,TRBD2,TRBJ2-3,TGTGCCAGCAGCCGGGGACTAGCGGGGTATGCAGATACGCAGTATTTT,CASSRGLAGYADTQYF
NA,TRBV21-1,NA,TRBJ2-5,TGTGCCAGCAGCAAAAAGATAGGACGGCTGCGAGAGACCCAGTACTTC,CASSKKIGRLRETQYF
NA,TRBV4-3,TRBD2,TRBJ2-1,TGCGCCAGCAGCCTATATACTAGCGGGGGTGTCTACAATGAGCAGTTCTTC,CASSLYTSGGVYNEQFF
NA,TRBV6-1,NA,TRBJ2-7,TGTGCCAGCAGTGAACAGGGATTCGAAAGCGAGCAGTACTTC,CASSEQGFESEQYF
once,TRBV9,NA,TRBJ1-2,TGTGCCAGCAGCGTAACAGGGAACTATGGCTACACCTTC,CASSVTGNYGYTF
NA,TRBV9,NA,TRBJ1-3,TGTGCCAGCAGCGTAGAGGGTCTCGAAGGCACTGGAAACACCATATATTTT,CASSVEGLEGTGNTIYF
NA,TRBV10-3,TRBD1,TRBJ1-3,TGTGCCATCAGAGGAACCGGGACAGGGAAGGGCTCTGGAAACACCATATATTTT,CAIRGTGTGKGSGNTIYF
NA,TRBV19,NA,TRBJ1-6,TGTGCCAGTAGTATAGGGCCAGGGAATTCACCCCTCCACTTT,CASSIGPGNSPLHF
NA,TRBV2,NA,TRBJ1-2,TGTGCCAGCAGCCTGGGGGCCTATGGCTACACCTTC,CASSLGAYGYTF
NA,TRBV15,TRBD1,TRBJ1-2,TGTGCCACCAGCAGACACCTCGGGACAGGGCTTGCAGGCTACACCTTC,CATSRHLGTGLAGYTF
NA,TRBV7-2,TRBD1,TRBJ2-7,TGTGCCAGCAGCGGCCCGGGGCGGACAGGACGCTTCGAGCAGTACTTC,CASSGPGRTGRFEQYF
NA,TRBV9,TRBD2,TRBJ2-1,TGTGCCAGCAGCGTGGCTAGCGGGGGGAGAATCGACAATGAGCAGTTCTTC,CASSVASGGRIDNEQFF
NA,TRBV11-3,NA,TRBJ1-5,TGTGCCAGCAAAAGCAATCAGCCCCAGCATTTT,CASKSNQPQHF
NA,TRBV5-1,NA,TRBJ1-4,TGCGCCAGCAGCTTAGGTCAGGGAAATGAAAAACTGTTTTTT,CASSLGQGNEKLFF
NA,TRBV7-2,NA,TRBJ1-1,TGTGCCAGCAGCTTAGGGGGGTCGTCCACTGAAGCTTTCTTT,CASSLGGSSTEAFF
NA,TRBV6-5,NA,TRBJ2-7,TGTGCCAGCAGTTACTCGGGTCGCCGGACTACCGGGCAGTACTTC,CASSYSGRRTTGQYF
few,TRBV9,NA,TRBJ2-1,TGTGCCAGCAGCGTGGGCGGGGTTATCTACAATGAGCAGTTCTTC,CASSVGGVIYNEQFF
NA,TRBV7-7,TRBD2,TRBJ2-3,TGTGCCAGCAGCTTAAGACGGGGGGGCACAGATACGCAGTATTTT,CASSLRRGGTDTQYF
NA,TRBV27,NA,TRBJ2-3,TGTGCCAGCAGTTTTGTGTCAGATACGCAGTATTTT,CASSFVSDTQYF
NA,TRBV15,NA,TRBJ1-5,TGTGCCACCAGCATCGGACACTTCCAGCCCCAGCATTTT,CATSIGHFQPQHF
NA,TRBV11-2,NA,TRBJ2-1,TGTGCCAGCAGCTTAGATCTTGGGGGGCCTTCCTACAATGAGCAGTTCTTC,CASSLDLGGPSYNEQFF
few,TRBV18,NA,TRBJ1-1,TGTGCCAGCTCACCAGGCGATTACTTGTGGGGCACTGAAGCTTTCTTT,CASSPGDYLWGTEAFF
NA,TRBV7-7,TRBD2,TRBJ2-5,TGTGCCAGCAGCCCCATTGGGCTAGCGGGAGAGACCCAGTACTTC,CASSPIGLAGETQYF
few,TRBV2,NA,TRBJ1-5,TGTGCCAGCAGTGAAGCTCGACAGCCCCAGCATTTT,CASSEARQPQHF
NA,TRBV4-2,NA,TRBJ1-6,TGTGCCAGCAGCCAAGAGCGGGGGGGCCTTAATTCACCCCTCCACTTT,CASSQERGGLNSPLHF
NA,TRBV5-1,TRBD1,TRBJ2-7,TGCGCCAGCAGGTCGGGACAGGCCGACTCCTACGAGCAGTACTTC,CASRSGQADSYEQYF
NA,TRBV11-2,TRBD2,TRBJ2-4,TGTGCCAGCAGCTCGCCTAGCGGGGGGTACATTCAGTACTTC,CASSSPSGGYIQYF
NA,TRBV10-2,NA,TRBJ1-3,TGCGCCAGCACTCTCTCTGGAAACACCATATATTTT,CASTLSGNTIYF
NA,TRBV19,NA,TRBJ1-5,TGTGCCAGTAGCGGGACGGGGGGGAATCAGCCCCAGCATTTT,CASSGTGGNQPQHF
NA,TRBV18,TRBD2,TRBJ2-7,TGTGCCAGCTCACCAAAAGTCGTGGGAGGGCAGCAGGAGCAGTACTTC,CASSPKVVGGQQEQYF